The 11 T cell receptor beta chains in this list originate from one sample, sequenced in a study of vaccination effects on CD4 cells after COVID-19. Sequencing was preceded by expansion of antigen-specific CD4+ T cells with viral peptide pools in the ViraFEST assay. CD4+ T cell isolation took place after approximately 11 days of culture. Two-dose BNT162b2 or mRNA-1273 vaccination was given to participants. Some clones are missing from TCRdb's copy, which holds only in-frame ones; the method was immunoSEQ multiplex PCR. The table lists roughly 23,000 clones, approximately 72% of them singletons, with roughly 10% in the top ten. No antigen has been identified for these receptors. Specimen: CD4+ T cells from PBMCs cultured with HCoV-NL63 spike peptides, collected after COVID-19 vaccination. The receptors shown here come from a human donor who received a COVID-19 vaccine.

This clone appeared a single time. This chain uses TRBV6-1 with TRBJ1-2; the D is unclear. This CDR3 has 14 residues. V lost 2 bases to trimming and J lost 4 bases, with 11 bases between them. Germline V CDR1 and CDR2: MNHNS, SASEGT. CDR3 in DNA: TGTGCCAGCAGTGAACTCGGGTTGGGCTATGGCTACACCTTC. Its translation: CASSELGLGYGYTF.

DNA for the CDR3: TGTGCCAGCAGTTACATGGTGGCTAGCGGGGGCAATGAGCAGTTCTTC. This encodes CASSYMVASGGNEQFF. The chain recombines TRBV6-5 with TRBJ2-1, with 10 bases lining up with TRBD2. Germline values: CDR1 MNHEY, CDR2 SVGAGI. J gave up 6 bases and V 2 bases, and 7 bases lay outside the gene matches. The CDR3 has 16 amino acids.

CDR3 sequence (DNA): TGTGCCAGCAGCTTGGGGACAGGCCCCTACGAGCAGTACTTC. The encoded protein is CASSLGTGPYEQYF. This chain links TRBV5-4 with TRBJ2-7, with 7 bases that match TRBD1. Germline assignment: CDR1 SGHNT and CDR2 YYREEE (reference sequence). The CDR3 consists of 14 residues. Unmatched junction bases numbered 2, after V lost 0 bases and J lost 2 bases.

This clone is medium-sized (0.01 to 0.1%) within its sample. The genes are TRBV10-3 and TRBJ2-3; the match to TRBD2 covers 10 bases. There are 17 residues in the CDR3. CDR1 is ENHRY and CDR2 is SYGVKD in the germline V gene. Germline trimming cut 0 bases from V and 1 base from J; bases unmatched to any gene: 4. CDR3 protein: CAISESAGGPGTDTQYF. For the CDR3, the DNA is TGTGCCATCAGTGAGTCAGCGGGAGGGCCGGGCACAGATACGCAGTATTTT.

The chain recombines TRBV5-4 with TRBJ2-2; perhaps TRBD2 as D (7 bases). The germline V gene encodes CDR1 SGHNT and CDR2 YYREEE (reference sequence). Trimming shortened V by 0 bases and J by 6 bases, and 12 bases separated the two germline ends. This CDR3 has 15 amino acids. The CDR3 sequence: CASSLGLGGAGELFF. In DNA form, the CDR3 reads TGTGCCAGCAGCTTGGGACTAGGGGGGGCCGGGGAGCTGTTTTTT.

This chain connects TRBV6-5 to TRBJ1-6; TRBD1 is a possible D gene (6 bases). V was trimmed by 2 bases and J by 6 bases, leaving 11 bases between them. The CDR3 has 15 residues. Germline loops: CDR1 MNHEY, CDR2 SVGAGI. In DNA form, the CDR3 reads TGTGCCAGCAGTTACGAGGGGGTTGGTAATTCACCCCTCCACTTT. Protein sequence: CASSYEGVGNSPLHF.

The V call is TRBV5-1, the J call TRBJ2-1; 9 positions agree with TRBD2. This CDR3 is built from 17 residues. Losses at the gene ends were 3 bases for V and 7 bases for J; bases not matched to a gene: 14. Germline V gene lookup returns CDR1 SGHRS and CDR2 YFSETQ. CDR3 region: CASSSPSSGGFRNEQFF. The CDR3 DNA follows: TGCGCCAGCAGCTCCCCGAGCAGCGGGGGGTTTCGGAATGAGCAGTTCTTC.

This clone was seen a handful of times. V is TRBV7-9 and J is TRBJ1-1; D not resolved. V lost 1 base and J 4 bases, leaving 7 bases between the germline ends. The length of the CDR3 is 13 residues. CDR1 SEHNR and CDR2 FQNEAQ come from the germline V gene (reference sequence). CDR3 protein: CASSLGFGTEAFF. The DNA of the CDR3 is TGTGCCAGCAGCTTAGGGTTCGGCACTGAAGCTTTCTTT. Supplemented by reference TRBV7-9 and TRBJ1-1, the full variable domain reads DTGVSQNPRHKITKRGQNVTFRCDPISEHNRLYWYRQTLGQGPEFLTYFQNEAQLEKSRLLSDRFSAERPKGSFSTLEIQRTEQGDSAMYLCASSLGFGTEAFFGQGTRLTVV.

The V gene is TRBV5-6, the J gene TRBJ2-5; D remains unclear. CDR3 size: 13 residues. Looked up from germline, CDR1 is SGHDT and CDR2 is YYEEEE. V dropped 1 base and J dropped 5 bases, with 9 bases sitting between them. The DNA for the CDR3 is TGTGCCAGCAGCTTGACCCGTAGGGAGACCCAGTACTTC. As protein: CASSLTRRETQYF. Full variable domain (outside the CDR3, taken from reference TRBV5-6 and TRBJ2-5): DAGVTQSPTHLIKTRGQQVTLRCSPKSGHDTVSWYQQALGQGPQFIFQYYEEEERQRGNFPDRFSGHQFPNYSSELNVNALLLGDSALYLCASSLTRRETQYFGPGTRLLVL.

Comment on this clone: The junction departs from germline at one end; a sequencing error may be responsible. This chain connects TRBV3-1 (or the pseudogene TRBV3-2) to TRBJ2-5; 7 nucleotides agree with TRBD2. Germline V gene sequence: CDR1 LGHDT, CDR2 YNNKEL (reference sequence). This CDR3 region has 13 residues. The CDR3 coding sequence is TGTGCCAGTAGCCACCGGGGGGACGAGACCCAGTACTTC. Its protein product is CASSHRGDETQYF.

The chain links TRBV5-1 to TRBJ2-3, with 9 bases aligning to TRBD2. Germline V gene lookup returns CDR1 SGHRS and CDR2 YFSETQ. This CDR3 has 15 residues. V lost 4 bases and J lost 2; bases outside the gene matches: 5. The CDR3 loop reads CASSPLAGVTDTQYF. The CDR3 bases are TGCGCCAGCAGCCCGTTAGCGGGGGTCACAGATACGCAGTATTTT.